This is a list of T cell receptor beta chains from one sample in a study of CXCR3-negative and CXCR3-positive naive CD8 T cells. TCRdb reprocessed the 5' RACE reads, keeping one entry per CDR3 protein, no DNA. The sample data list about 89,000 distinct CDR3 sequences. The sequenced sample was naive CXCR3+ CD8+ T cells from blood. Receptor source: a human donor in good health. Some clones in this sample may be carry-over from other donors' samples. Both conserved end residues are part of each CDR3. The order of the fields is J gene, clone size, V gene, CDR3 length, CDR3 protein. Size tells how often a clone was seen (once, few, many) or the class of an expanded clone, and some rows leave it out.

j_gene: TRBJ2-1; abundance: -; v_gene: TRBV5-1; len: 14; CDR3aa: CASSEYGTYNEQFF
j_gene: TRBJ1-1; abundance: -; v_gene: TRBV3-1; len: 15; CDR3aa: CASSQEVGGNTEAFF
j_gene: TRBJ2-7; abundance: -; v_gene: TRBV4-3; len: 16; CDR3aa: CASSQDWRTGWPEQYF
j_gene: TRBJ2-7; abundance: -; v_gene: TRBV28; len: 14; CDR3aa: CASSLRMRDYEQYF
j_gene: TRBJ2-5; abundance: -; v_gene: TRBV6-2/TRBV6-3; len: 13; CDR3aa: CAIEGKRGKTQYF
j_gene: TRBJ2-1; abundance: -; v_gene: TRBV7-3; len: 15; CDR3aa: CASSGSGSVYNEQFF
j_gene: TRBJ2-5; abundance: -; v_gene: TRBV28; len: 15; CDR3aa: CASSLSSASQETQYF
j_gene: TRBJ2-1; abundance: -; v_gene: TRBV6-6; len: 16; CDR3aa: CASSYGSGGALNEQFF
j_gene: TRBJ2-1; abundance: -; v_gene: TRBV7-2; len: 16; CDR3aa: CASSLTLVEQGHEQFF
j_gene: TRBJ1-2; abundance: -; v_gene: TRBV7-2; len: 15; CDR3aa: CASSTNRGSVDGYTF
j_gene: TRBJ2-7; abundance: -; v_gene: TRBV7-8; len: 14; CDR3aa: CASSPGPNSYEQYF
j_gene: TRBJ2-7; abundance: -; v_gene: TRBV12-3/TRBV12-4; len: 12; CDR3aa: CASSSIIREQYF
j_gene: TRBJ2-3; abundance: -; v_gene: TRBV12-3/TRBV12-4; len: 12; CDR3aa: CASTQGTDTQYF
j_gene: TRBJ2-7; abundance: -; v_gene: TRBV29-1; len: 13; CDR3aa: CSVGDRAAYEQYF
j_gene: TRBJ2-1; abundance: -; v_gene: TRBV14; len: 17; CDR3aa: CASSQDHYIAVHNEQFF
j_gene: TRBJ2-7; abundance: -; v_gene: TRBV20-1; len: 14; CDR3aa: CSARDGDRDYEQYF
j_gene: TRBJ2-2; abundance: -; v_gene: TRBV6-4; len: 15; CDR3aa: CASSEDSGGTGELFF
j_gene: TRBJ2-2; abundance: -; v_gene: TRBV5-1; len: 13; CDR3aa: CASSLEPGVELFF
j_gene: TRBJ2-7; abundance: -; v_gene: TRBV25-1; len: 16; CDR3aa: CASSDQVGAGFREQYF
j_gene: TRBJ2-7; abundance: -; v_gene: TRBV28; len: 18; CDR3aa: CASSRVSKVALPGYEQYF
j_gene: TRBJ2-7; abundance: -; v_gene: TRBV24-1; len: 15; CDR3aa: CATSDRAGSPYEQYF
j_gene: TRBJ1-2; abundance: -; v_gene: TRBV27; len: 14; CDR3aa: CASSLSPGGYGYTF
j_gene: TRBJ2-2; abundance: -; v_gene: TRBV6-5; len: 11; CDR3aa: CASSSSGELFF
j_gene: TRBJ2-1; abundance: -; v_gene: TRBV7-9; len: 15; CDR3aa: CASTSLAGGMNEQFF
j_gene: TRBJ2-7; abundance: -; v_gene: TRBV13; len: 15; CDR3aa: CASSDTSGRPHEQYF
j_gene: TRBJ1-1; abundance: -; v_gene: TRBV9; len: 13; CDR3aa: CASSVARNTEAFF
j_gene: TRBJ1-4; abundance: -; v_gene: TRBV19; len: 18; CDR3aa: CASTPSPDWITTNEKLFF
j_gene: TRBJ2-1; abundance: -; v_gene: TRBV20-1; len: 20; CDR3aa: CSARVRGLAGSQSSYNEQFF
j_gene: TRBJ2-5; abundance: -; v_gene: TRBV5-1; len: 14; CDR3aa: CASSLEDRAETQYF
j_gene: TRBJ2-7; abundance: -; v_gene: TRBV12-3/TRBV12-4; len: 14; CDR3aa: CASSPKPGQYEQYF
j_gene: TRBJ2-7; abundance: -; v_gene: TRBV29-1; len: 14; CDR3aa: CSVSLGQGTYEQYF
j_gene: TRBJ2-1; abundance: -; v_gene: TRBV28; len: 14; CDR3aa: CASSRDSPYNEQFF
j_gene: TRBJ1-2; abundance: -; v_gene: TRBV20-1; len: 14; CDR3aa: CSAILGSGVDGYTF
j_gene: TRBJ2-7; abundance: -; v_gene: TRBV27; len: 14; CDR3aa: CASSLRATGYEQYF
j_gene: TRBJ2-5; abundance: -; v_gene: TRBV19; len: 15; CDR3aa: CASREEGTLQETQYF
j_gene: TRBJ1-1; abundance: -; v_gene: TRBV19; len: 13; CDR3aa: CASSISATVEAFF
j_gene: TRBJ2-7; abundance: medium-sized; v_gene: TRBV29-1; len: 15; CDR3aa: CSVEGGRSQSYEQYF
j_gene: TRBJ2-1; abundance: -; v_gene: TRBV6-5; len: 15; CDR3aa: CASSYGGLSYNEQFF
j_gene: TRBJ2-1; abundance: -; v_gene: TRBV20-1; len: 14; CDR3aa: CSASWVAATNEQFF
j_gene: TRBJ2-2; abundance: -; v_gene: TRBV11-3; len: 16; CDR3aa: CASSLDTGLHTGELFF
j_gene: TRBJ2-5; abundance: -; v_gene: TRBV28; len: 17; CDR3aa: CASSPRRESYVTETQYF
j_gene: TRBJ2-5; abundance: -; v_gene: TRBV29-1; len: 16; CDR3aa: CSPGPPRCRYQEAQYF
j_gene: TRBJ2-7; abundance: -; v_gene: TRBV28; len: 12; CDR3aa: CASREGSGEQYF
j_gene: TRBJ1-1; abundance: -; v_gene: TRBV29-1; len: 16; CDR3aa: CSVDPGGTGGDTEAFF
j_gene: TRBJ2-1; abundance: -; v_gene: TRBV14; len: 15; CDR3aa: CASSSASGGANEQFF
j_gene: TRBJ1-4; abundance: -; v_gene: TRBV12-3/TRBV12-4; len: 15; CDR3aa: CASSFNSGADEKLFF
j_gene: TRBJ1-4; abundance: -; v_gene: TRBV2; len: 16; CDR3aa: CASSGQTSATNEKLFF
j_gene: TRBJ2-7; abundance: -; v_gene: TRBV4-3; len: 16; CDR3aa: CASSQGGDGGSYEQYF
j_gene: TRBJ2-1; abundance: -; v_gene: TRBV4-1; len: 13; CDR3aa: CASSPTSVFEQFF